Presented here are 16 T cell receptor beta chains from one specimen sequenced in a study of cytomegalovirus exposure and HLA in healthy donors. Use of 60 Vbeta and 13 Jbeta primers characterized the PCR. Assay used: immunoSEQ multiplex PCR; TCRdb lists only in-frame clones, some missing. The sample has more than 150,000 clones, about four fifths seen once. Material for sequencing was PBMCs. The origin of the receptors is a woman aged 45-59 years in good health and CMV-seropositive.

This clone was seen only a few times. J is TRBJ2-1 and V is TRBV19; 9 nucleotides match TRBD2. The V segment lost 4 bases and the J segment 7 bases; nucleotides outside the gene matches: 5. Germline CDR1 and CDR2: LNHDA and SQIVND (reference sequence). This CDR3 contains 14 residues. The CDR3 DNA follows: TGTGCCAGTAGTACTAGCGGGATTTCAAATGAGCAGTTCTTC. This translates into CASSTSGISNEQFF.

V is TRBV25-1 and J is TRBJ1-1; D is unclear. The germline CDR1 and CDR2 sequences are MGHDK and SYGVNS. V gave up 5 bases and J gave up 6 bases, with 16 bases separating them. The CDR3 covers 14 residues. CDR3: CASSSVGSVPEAFF. The CDR3 nucleotides read TGTGCCAGCAGTAGCGTGGGGAGTGTTCCTGAAGCTTTCTTT.

Regarding this clone: Different DNA sequences within this sample yield the same CDR3. The V gene is TRBV5-1, the J gene TRBJ2-3; D is unclear. The CDR3 length is 14 residues. Germline V gene lookup returns CDR1 SGHRS and CDR2 YFSETQ. V gave up 0 bases and J gave up 0 bases, with 5 bases separating them. The CDR3, as DNA: TGCGCCAGCAGCTTGGTCTCTAGCACAGATACGCAGTATTTT. The encoded protein is CASSLVSSTDTQYF.

DNA for the CDR3: TGTGCCAGCAGCGGCGGGAGGGCCTCGAATGAGCAGTTCTTC. It yields the protein CASSGGRASNEQFF. The V gene is TRBV11-1, the J gene TRBJ2-1, with 9 bases aligning to TRBD2. The CDR3 totals 14 residues. V lost 5 bases to trimming and J lost 7 bases; unmatched junction nucleotides: 6. The germline CDR1 and CDR2 sequences are SGHAT and FQDESV (reference sequence). The full variable domain, its missing parts supplied by reference TRBV11-1 and TRBJ2-1, is EAEVAQSPRYKITEKSQAVAFWCDPISGHATLYWYRQILGQGPELLVQFQDESVVDDSQLPKDRFSAERLKGVDSTLKIQPAELGDSAMYLCASSGGRASNEQFFGPGTRLTVL.

This chain joins TRBV7-2 and TRBJ2-7; perhaps TRBD1 as D (6 bases). V was shortened by 4 bases and J by 6 bases, with 22 bases between the two germline ends. The CDR3 sequence is 16 residues long. Germline CDR1 SGHTA, CDR2 FQGNSA. The CDR3 sequence: CASSSRTGLRRREQYF. Written as DNA, the CDR3 is TGTGCCAGCAGCTCCCGTACAGGGCTCCGTAGGCGCGAGCAGTACTTC.

The chain links TRBV28 to TRBJ2-7; 7 bases are a match to TRBD1. The junction had 7 bases not matched to a gene; V was cut back by 6 bases and J by 5 bases. Germline assignment: CDR1 MDHEN and CDR2 SYDVKM. CDR3 length: 13 amino acids. The CDR3 DNA is TGTGCCAGCAGACTGGGACAGTCCAACGAGCAGTACTTC. Its protein product is CASRLGQSNEQYF.

This chain joins TRBV27 and TRBJ2-3; maybe TRBD1 (6 bases). The CDR3 extends over 15 amino acids. V lost 3 bases, J lost 0 bases, and 10 bases lay in between. The V gene's germline CDR1 is MNHEY and CDR2 SMNVEV (reference sequence). The CDR3 nucleotides read TGTGCCAGCAGTTTCGGACAGAGGAGCACAGATACGCAGTATTTT. This sequence encodes CASSFGQRSTDTQYF.

The chain couples TRBV7-8 to TRBJ2-1; possibly TRBD1 for D (7 bases). From germline, CDR1 is SGHVS and CDR2 FQNEAQ. Trimming cost V 3 bases and J 4 bases, with 13 bases left between them. The CDR3 length is 15 residues. CDR3 nucleotide sequence: TGTGCCAGCAGCTTGCAGGGGGGATCATACAATGAGCAGTTCTTC. Translating gives CASSLQGGSYNEQFF.

The chain couples TRBV5-1 to TRBJ2-3; D unclear. The CDR3 is 14 amino acids. Germline V gene lookup returns CDR1 SGHRS and CDR2 YFSETQ. V was pared by 4 bases and J by 3 bases, with 12 bases between. The CDR3 loop reads CASSGSLVTDTQYF. In DNA, the CDR3 is TGCGCCAGCAGCGGTAGCTTAGTAACAGATACGCAGTATTTT.

V gene TRBV7-3 combines with J gene TRBJ2-7, with D maybe TRBD2 (5 bases). V was pared by 2 bases and J by 7 bases, with 18 bases between. The CDR3 sequence is 15 residues long. Germline V gene lookup returns CDR1 SGHTA and CDR2 FQGTGA. CDR3 in amino acids: CASSLGGGSGSEQYF. CDR3 in DNA: TGTGCCAGCAGCTTAGGTGGCGGGTCTGGATCGGAGCAGTACTTC.

This clone was detected a few times. The J gene is TRBJ2-4, the V gene TRBV4-3; the match to TRBD2 covers 9 bases. Germline V gene lookup returns CDR1 LGHNA and CDR2 YSLEER. After removal of 2 bases from V and 1 base from J, the junction contained 3 bases not matched to a gene. This CDR3 region has 16 residues. CDR3 in amino acids: CASSQSLAGAKNIQYF. The CDR3 region has the DNA TGCGCCAGCAGCCAAAGCCTAGCGGGGGCCAAAAACATTCAGTACTTC.

The chain has TRBV19 and TRBJ1-2; D gene uncertain. CDR3 length equals 13 residues. V was pared by 3 bases and J by 4 bases, with 9 bases between. The germline V gene has CDR1 LNHDA and CDR2 SQIVND (reference sequence). CDR3 loop: CASSMGPLYGYTF. The CDR3 DNA is TGTGCCAGTAGTATGGGCCCACTCTATGGCTACACCTTC.

The rearrangement joins TRBV7-9 to TRBJ2-7; 13 bases line up with TRBD2. CDR1 and CDR2 from the germline V gene are SEHNR and FQNEAQ (reference sequence). With V trimmed by 8 bases and J by 3 bases, 4 bases remained unmatched. The CDR3 runs 14 residues. CDR3: CASQLAGGHYEQYF. The CDR3 coding sequence is TGTGCCAGCCAACTAGCGGGGGGGCACTACGAGCAGTACTTC. Using reference TRBV7-9 and TRBJ2-7 for the parts outside the CDR3, the full variable domain is DTGVSQNPRHKITKRGQNVTFRCDPISEHNRLYWYRQTLGQGPEFLTYFQNEAQLEKSRLLSDRFSAERPKGSFSTLEIQRTEQGDSAMYLCASQLAGGHYEQYFGPGTRLTVT.

The gene calls are TRBV5-6 and TRBJ2-3; D might be TRBD2 (6 bases). Per the germline V gene, CDR1 is SGHDT and CDR2 is YYEEEE. The CDR3 length is 16 residues. Deletions cut 2 bases from V and 5 bases from J, with 18 bases between. CDR3: CASSLLAGGTGDTQYF. The CDR3 bases are TGTGCCAGCAGCTTACTAGCCGGGGGAACGGGAGATACGCAGTATTTT.

The chain recombines TRBV6-5 with TRBJ2-1, with 8 bases matching TRBD1. The germline V gene encodes CDR1 MNHEY and CDR2 SVGAGI. V gave up 5 bases and J gave up 0 bases; unmatched junction bases: 3. CDR3 size: 15 residues. This CDR3 reads CASSQGADSYNEQFF. The DNA for the CDR3 is TGTGCCAGCAGTCAGGGGGCTGACTCCTACAATGAGCAGTTCTTC.

A word on this clone: Mismatch with germline at one junction end may stem from a read error. This sequence joins TRBV7-9 and TRBJ2-7; D uncertain. The CDR3 loop spans 19 amino acids. Looked up from germline, CDR1 is SEHNR and CDR2 is FQNEAQ (reference sequence). The CDR3 region is CSSSHNPSSSGPVRKEQYF. CDR3 bases: TGTTCCAGCAGCCATAATCCATCCTCTTCGGGTCCCGTACGGAAAGAGCAGTACTTC.